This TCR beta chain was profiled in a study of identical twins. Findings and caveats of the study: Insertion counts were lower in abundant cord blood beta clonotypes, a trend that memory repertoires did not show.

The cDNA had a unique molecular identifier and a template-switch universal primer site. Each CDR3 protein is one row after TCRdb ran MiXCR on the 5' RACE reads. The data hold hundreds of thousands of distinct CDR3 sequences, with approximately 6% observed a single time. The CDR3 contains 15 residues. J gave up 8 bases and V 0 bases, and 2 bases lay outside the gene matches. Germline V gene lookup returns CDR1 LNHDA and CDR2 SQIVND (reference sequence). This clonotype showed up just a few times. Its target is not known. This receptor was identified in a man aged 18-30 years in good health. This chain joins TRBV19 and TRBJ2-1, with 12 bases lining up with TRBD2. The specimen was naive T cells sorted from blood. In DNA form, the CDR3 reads TGTGCCAGTAGTATAGAACTAGCGGGAGGATATGAGCAGTTCTTC. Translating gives CASSIELAGGYEQFF.